This is a list of T cell receptor beta chains from one sample in a study of blood T cell repertoires in COVID-19. The protocol was immunoSEQ multiplex PCR, while the TCRdb copy is restricted to in-frame clones and leaves out a portion. The repertoire has approximately 170,000 clones, about 81% of them found once; the top ten carry around 10%. Sequenced material: peripheral blood. The origin of the receptors is a man aged 55 to 69 with active or convalescent COVID-19. CDR3s include the opening cysteine and the closing phenylalanine or tryptophan. D genes are given only for firm matches. For some rows the clone size is stated as once, few or many, or as a class when expanded; others skip it.

v_gene: TRBV12-5; j_gene: TRBJ2-2; d_gene: TRBD1; abundance: -; CDR3nt: TGTGCTAGTGGTCCCGGGACAGGGAGGACCGGGGAGCTGTTTTTT; CDR3aa: CASGPGTGRTGELFF
v_gene: TRBV28; j_gene: TRBJ2-3; d_gene: TRBD1; abundance: few; CDR3nt: TGTGCCAGCAGTTCCGTGACTGGGACAGCCCTTCAGTATTTT; CDR3aa: CASSSVTGTALQYF
v_gene: TRBV28; j_gene: TRBJ2-7; d_gene: -; abundance: -; CDR3nt: TGTGCCAGCATTGGGTCGGAGGGACGGCGGTACTTC; CDR3aa: CASIGSEGRRYF
v_gene: TRBV18; j_gene: TRBJ2-1; d_gene: -; abundance: few; CDR3nt: TGTGCCAGCTCTCCTGGCGGGCCATACAATGAGCAGTTCTTC; CDR3aa: CASSPGGPYNEQFF
v_gene: TRBV5-6; j_gene: TRBJ2-3; d_gene: TRBD2; abundance: -; CDR3nt: TGTGCCAGCAGCTTTCTAGCGGGGGGCCCCACAGATACGCAGTATTTT; CDR3aa: CASSFLAGGPTDTQYF
v_gene: TRBV3-1/TRBV3-2; j_gene: TRBJ1-1; d_gene: -; abundance: -; CDR3nt: TGTGCCAGCAGCCAAGTCGTGGGGGGGCTGTTCACTGAAGCTTTCTTT; CDR3aa: CASSQVVGGLFTEAFF
v_gene: TRBV5-6; j_gene: TRBJ2-7; d_gene: -; abundance: -; CDR3nt: TGTGCCAGCAGCGGAGGGTATACCCCACTCGACGAGCAGTACTTC; CDR3aa: CASSGGYTPLDEQYF
v_gene: TRBV11-2; j_gene: TRBJ1-2; d_gene: -; abundance: -; CDR3nt: TGTGCCAGCAGCTTAGGTCAATATGGCTACACCTTC; CDR3aa: CASSLGQYGYTF
v_gene: TRBV2; j_gene: TRBJ2-7; d_gene: -; abundance: -; CDR3nt: TGTGCCAGCAGTGAATTCAGAGAGACGGGTGAGCAGTACTTC; CDR3aa: CASSEFRETGEQYF
v_gene: TRBV9; j_gene: TRBJ2-3; d_gene: TRBD2; abundance: -; CDR3nt: TGTGCCAGCAGCGGACTAGCGGGCCGCACAGATACGCAGTATTTT; CDR3aa: CASSGLAGRTDTQYF
v_gene: TRBV11-2; j_gene: TRBJ2-1; d_gene: TRBD1; abundance: -; CDR3nt: TGTGCCAGCAGCCACAACAGGGGATCGTGGAATGAGCAGTTCTTC; CDR3aa: CASSHNRGSWNEQFF
v_gene: TRBV11-2; j_gene: TRBJ1-1; d_gene: TRBD1; abundance: -; CDR3nt: TGTGCCAGCAGCAGGGACAGGAACACTGAAGCTTTCTTT; CDR3aa: CASSRDRNTEAFF
v_gene: TRBV7-3; j_gene: TRBJ2-2; d_gene: TRBD2; abundance: -; CDR3nt: TGTGCCAGCAGCCCGGGGGGTGCCGGGGAGCTGTTTTTT; CDR3aa: CASSPGGAGELFF
v_gene: TRBV7-2; j_gene: TRBJ2-5; d_gene: -; abundance: -; CDR3nt: TGTGCCAGCAGCTCGCGCGTCCAAGAGACCCAGTACTTC; CDR3aa: CASSSRVQETQYF
v_gene: TRBV6-5; j_gene: TRBJ1-2; d_gene: TRBD1; abundance: -; CDR3nt: TGTGCCAGCAGGGAGGGGGCGGCGGGGTATGGCTACACCTTC; CDR3aa: CASREGAAGYGYTF
v_gene: TRBV18; j_gene: TRBJ1-1; d_gene: -; abundance: few; CDR3nt: TGTGCCAGCTCACCAGACATCATGAACACTGAAGCTTTCTTT; CDR3aa: CASSPDIMNTEAFF
v_gene: TRBV5-1; j_gene: TRBJ1-2; d_gene: -; abundance: -; CDR3nt: TGCGCCAGCAGTTATGACAGAGGCGCGGGGGGCTACACCTTC; CDR3aa: CASSYDRGAGGYTF
v_gene: TRBV27; j_gene: TRBJ2-7; d_gene: TRBD2; abundance: -; CDR3nt: TGTGCCAGCAGTTTATCGCAACTAGCGGGAGGGGACGAGCAGTACTTC; CDR3aa: CASSLSQLAGGDEQYF
v_gene: TRBV12-1; j_gene: TRBJ2-1; d_gene: -; abundance: -; CDR3nt: TGTGCCAGCAGCCAGGAGACAGGGGGCCGCGAGCAGTTCTTC; CDR3aa: CASSQETGGREQFF
v_gene: TRBV2; j_gene: TRBJ2-6; d_gene: TRBD1; abundance: -; CDR3nt: TGTGCCAGCAGTGAAACAGGGGGCGCTGGGGCCAACGTCCTGACTTTC; CDR3aa: CASSETGGAGANVLTF
v_gene: TRBV29-1; j_gene: TRBJ1-3; d_gene: -; abundance: -; CDR3nt: TGCAGCGTCAAACAGGGAAGCTCTGGAAACACCATATATTTT; CDR3aa: CSVKQGSSGNTIYF
v_gene: TRBV19; j_gene: TRBJ2-3; d_gene: -; abundance: -; CDR3nt: TGTGCCAGTAGTATTCTGCTAGCTGGTACAGATACGCAGTATTTT; CDR3aa: CASSILLAGTDTQYF
v_gene: TRBV3-1/TRBV3-2; j_gene: TRBJ2-5; d_gene: -; abundance: -; CDR3nt: TGTGCCAGCAGCCAAGATCTACCAGGGGCGGTTCAAGAGACCCAGTACTTC; CDR3aa: CASSQDLPGAVQETQYF
v_gene: TRBV3-1/TRBV3-2; j_gene: TRBJ2-1; d_gene: TRBD2; abundance: -; CDR3nt: TGTGCCAGCAGCCGAATATTCGGACTAGCGGACTACAATGAGCAGTTCTTC; CDR3aa: CASSRIFGLADYNEQFF
v_gene: TRBV4-2; j_gene: TRBJ1-2; d_gene: TRBD1; abundance: -; CDR3nt: TGTGCCAGCAGCGACGGACAGGGAAGTTCTAACTATGGCTACACCTTC; CDR3aa: CASSDGQGSSNYGYTF
v_gene: TRBV10-3; j_gene: TRBJ2-5; d_gene: -; abundance: -; CDR3nt: TGTGCCATCAGTCGAAACGGTCAAGAGACCCAGTACTTC; CDR3aa: CAISRNGQETQYF
v_gene: TRBV2; j_gene: TRBJ2-1; d_gene: TRBD2; abundance: once; CDR3nt: TGTGCCAGCACACCTTGGACTAGCGGCGGCAATGAGCAGTTCTTC; CDR3aa: CASTPWTSGGNEQFF
v_gene: TRBV7-2; j_gene: TRBJ2-7; d_gene: TRBD2; abundance: -; CDR3nt: TGTGCCAGCAGCTTATGGGGACGGACTAGCGCATCCTACGAGCAGTACTTC; CDR3aa: CASSLWGRTSASYEQYF
v_gene: TRBV7-9; j_gene: TRBJ2-7; d_gene: TRBD1; abundance: -; CDR3nt: TGTGCCAGCAGCCCCCCGGGACAGTCCCCCTACGCGCAGTACTTC; CDR3aa: CASSPPGQSPYAQYF
v_gene: TRBV5-6; j_gene: TRBJ2-3; d_gene: TRBD2; abundance: -; CDR3nt: TGTGCCAGCAGCTCCGACACGGGACTAGCGGGTACAGATACGCAGTATTTT; CDR3aa: CASSSDTGLAGTDTQYF
v_gene: TRBV4-1; j_gene: TRBJ1-5; d_gene: -; abundance: -; CDR3nt: TGCGCCAGAAATAAGACTGTGCCCCTTCGGCCGTGCAATCAGCCCCAGCATTTT; CDR3aa: CARNKTVPLRPCNQPQHF
v_gene: TRBV5-1; j_gene: TRBJ1-1; d_gene: -; abundance: -; CDR3nt: TGCGCCAGCAGCCTCCGGGAGGGGGTTGAAGCTTTCTTT; CDR3aa: CASSLREGVEAFF
v_gene: TRBV5-1; j_gene: TRBJ1-6; d_gene: TRBD1; abundance: -; CDR3nt: TGCGCCAGCGGATACAGGGGTAATTCACCCCTCCACTTT; CDR3aa: CASGYRGNSPLHF
v_gene: TRBV28; j_gene: TRBJ1-5; d_gene: -; abundance: -; CDR3nt: TGTGCCAGCACCATACAGGGTGTGAGCAATCAGCCCCAGCATTTT; CDR3aa: CASTIQGVSNQPQHF
v_gene: TRBV7-9; j_gene: TRBJ1-2; d_gene: -; abundance: -; CDR3nt: TGTGCCAGCAGCCCAGCGGACAGTTCAGGCTACACCTTC; CDR3aa: CASSPADSSGYTF
v_gene: TRBV28; j_gene: TRBJ1-2; d_gene: TRBD1; abundance: -; CDR3nt: TGTGCCAGCAGTTCAATGACAGGGAGAGGCAACTATGGCTACACCTTC; CDR3aa: CASSSMTGRGNYGYTF
v_gene: TRBV7-7; j_gene: TRBJ2-3; d_gene: TRBD1; abundance: -; CDR3nt: TGTGCTAGCAGCTTAGACCTCAGGGGGCTAGCTGGCACAGATACGCAGTATTTT; CDR3aa: CASSLDLRGLAGTDTQYF
v_gene: TRBV3-1/TRBV3-2; j_gene: TRBJ2-6; d_gene: -; abundance: -; CDR3nt: TGTGCCAGCAGCCATTTGACAGGTCGGTCCTCTGGGGCCAACGTCCTGACTTTC; CDR3aa: CASSHLTGRSSGANVLTF
v_gene: TRBV6-4; j_gene: TRBJ2-6; d_gene: -; abundance: -; CDR3nt: TGTGCCAGCAGTCCACAGGGACCCGGGGCCAACGTCCTGACTTTC; CDR3aa: CASSPQGPGANVLTF
v_gene: TRBV3-1/TRBV3-2; j_gene: TRBJ2-1; d_gene: TRBD2; abundance: -; CDR3nt: TGTGCCAGCAGCCACGCTGGGACTAGCGGGGGGTCTGAGCAGTTCTTC; CDR3aa: CASSHAGTSGGSEQFF
v_gene: TRBV5-1; j_gene: TRBJ1-4; d_gene: -; abundance: few; CDR3nt: TGCGCCAGCAGCCCACAGACAGGAACACGGTTTGAAAAACTGTTTTTT; CDR3aa: CASSPQTGTRFEKLFF
v_gene: TRBV28; j_gene: TRBJ2-1; d_gene: TRBD2; abundance: few; CDR3nt: TGTGCCAGCAGTTTATACGGCTCGGCTAGCGGGAGCCATGAGCAGTTCTTC; CDR3aa: CASSLYGSASGSHEQFF
v_gene: TRBV7-2; j_gene: TRBJ1-5; d_gene: -; abundance: -; CDR3nt: TGTGCCAGCAGCTTAGAAAACAGCTACAATCAGCCCCAGCATTTT; CDR3aa: CASSLENSYNQPQHF
v_gene: TRBV5-1; j_gene: TRBJ2-7; d_gene: -; abundance: -; CDR3nt: TGCGCCAGCAGGCAGGACTCTTCCTACGAGCAGTACTTC; CDR3aa: CASRQDSSYEQYF
v_gene: TRBV2; j_gene: TRBJ1-1; d_gene: TRBD1; abundance: -; CDR3nt: TGTGCCCCAGCACAGGGGGCTAGCACTGAAGCTTTCTTT; CDR3aa: CAPAQGASTEAFF
v_gene: TRBV3-1/TRBV3-2; j_gene: TRBJ1-5; d_gene: -; abundance: -; CDR3nt: TGTGCCAGCAGCCAAGGGGACATTTCCCAGCCCCAGCATTTT; CDR3aa: CASSQGDISQPQHF
v_gene: TRBV7-9; j_gene: TRBJ2-1; d_gene: TRBD1; abundance: -; CDR3nt: TGTGCCAGCAGCCTTGGGACAGAAAAGCAGTTCTTC; CDR3aa: CASSLGTEKQFF
v_gene: TRBV6-5; j_gene: TRBJ2-7; d_gene: -; abundance: -; CDR3nt: TGTGCCAGCAGTTACGGGGGGACCTACGAGCAGTACTTC; CDR3aa: CASSYGGTYEQYF
v_gene: TRBV18; j_gene: TRBJ2-2; d_gene: TRBD1; abundance: -; CDR3nt: TGTGCCAGCTCACAGAAGACAGGGGGCGTCACCGGGGAGCTGTTTTTT; CDR3aa: CASSQKTGGVTGELFF
v_gene: TRBV28; j_gene: TRBJ1-1; d_gene: -; abundance: -; CDR3nt: TGTGCCAGCAGTTTCTCCCGTAGAGCTTTCTTT; CDR3aa: CASSFSRRAFF